The present entry profiles one T cell receptor (beta chain) with its context. Alongside a J-beta primer mix, a sample-barcoded 5' primer served in a second PCR lasting about 7 to 12 cycles. TCRdb independently ran MiXCR on the 5' RACE reads; one entry per CDR3 protein. This repertoire shows about 800,000 distinct CDR3 sequences, approximately 25% found once; its top ten account for more than 3%. This sample stems from a study of blood T cells in healthy people across ages. The germline CDR1 and CDR2 sequences are LNHDA and SQIVND (reference sequence). This CDR3 is 14 amino acids long. Trimming shortened V by 9 bases and J by 5 bases, and 16 bases separated the two germline ends. These sequences were also reported in another study, on T cells of mothers and their children.

This TCR was sampled from a boy aged 10-17 years in good health. The sequenced material came from blood. The V call is TRBV19, the J call TRBJ1-4, with TRBD1 as a possible D gene (6 bases). The CDR3: CASSPGALNEKLFF. CDR3 nucleotide sequence: TGTGCCAGCTCACCGGGGGCCCTCAATGAAAAACTGTTTTTT.